This TCR beta chain was obtained from a study of CXCR3-negative and CXCR3-positive naive CD8 T cells. Broader study findings: For naive cells, CXCR3-negative and CXCR3-positive subsets had similar TRBV-TRBJ usage; for memory cells, usage differed. Naive cells that were CXCR3-positive had more hydrophobic TRB CDR3s (compared with CXCR3-negative naive cells).

Of note for this clonotype: The antigen is undetermined.

Libraries were UMI-labeled 5' RACE TRB cDNA. TCRdb re-called the 5' RACE reads, yielding one record per CDR3 amino acid sequence without DNA. The repertoire table contains fewer than 55,000 distinct CDR3 sequences. The germline V gene has CDR1 KGHSH and CDR2 LQKENI. The CDR3 loop spans 13 amino acids. CD45RO-CCR7+CD27+CD95- cells counted as naive CD8+ T cells. The receptor's source is a human donor in good health. Some clones in this sample may be carry-over from other donors' samples. The V call is TRBV18, the J call TRBJ2-5. Sample: naive CXCR3- CD8+ T cells from blood. Subset in this sample: CD45RO-CCR7+CD27+CD95- naive CD8+ T cells lacking CXCR3 (TNR3-). This CDR3 is CASSPPQRETQYF.